This T cell receptor beta chain is from a study of identical twins. General study findings and limits: There was more out-of-frame TCR alpha sharing in monozygotic twins than models estimated. With abundant cord blood beta clonotypes, insertions were fewer; memory repertoires showed no such pattern.

The CDR3 extends over 14 amino acids. Deletions cut 7 bases from V and 2 bases from J, with 15 bases between. Germline-derived CDR1 and CDR2 are MDHEN and SYDVKM. The donor group consisted entirely of healthy Caucasians. Unique molecular identifiers were present on the cDNA, and a universal primer site came from template switching. TCRdb recomputed calls from the 5' RACE reads with MiXCR, one row per CDR3 protein. The repertoire consists of about 300,000 distinct CDR3 sequences, with 12% occurring once and the leading ten covering about 7%. A remark on this clonotype: No antigen is known for it.

The sample was also linked to a second study, of yellow fever vaccine responses in identical twins.

The specimen sequenced was CD8+ T cells sorted from blood. The origin of this receptor is a woman in her late teens or twenties in good health. J is TRBJ2-7 and V is TRBV28, with D perhaps matching TRBD1 (5 bases). The CDR3 protein is CASNPAGHTYEQYV. DNA for the CDR3: TGTGCCAGCAACCCTGCAGGGCACACCTACGAGCAGTACGTC.